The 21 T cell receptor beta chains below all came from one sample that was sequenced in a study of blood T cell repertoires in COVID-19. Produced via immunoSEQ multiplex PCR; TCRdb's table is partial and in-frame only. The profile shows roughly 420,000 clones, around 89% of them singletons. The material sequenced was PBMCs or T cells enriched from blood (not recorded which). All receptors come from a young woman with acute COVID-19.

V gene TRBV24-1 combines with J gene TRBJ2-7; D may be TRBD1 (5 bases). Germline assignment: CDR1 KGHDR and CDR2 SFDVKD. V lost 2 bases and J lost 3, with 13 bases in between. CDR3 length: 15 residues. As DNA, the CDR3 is TGTGCCACCAGTGATTCGTCAAGGGGTGTCTACGAGCAGTACTTC. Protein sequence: CATSDSSRGVYEQYF.

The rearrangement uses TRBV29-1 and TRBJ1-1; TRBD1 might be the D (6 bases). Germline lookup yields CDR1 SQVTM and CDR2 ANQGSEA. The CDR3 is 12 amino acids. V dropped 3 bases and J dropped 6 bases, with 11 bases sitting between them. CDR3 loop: CSVDRGRSEAFF. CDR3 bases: TGCAGCGTTGACAGGGGAAGGTCTGAAGCTTTCTTT.

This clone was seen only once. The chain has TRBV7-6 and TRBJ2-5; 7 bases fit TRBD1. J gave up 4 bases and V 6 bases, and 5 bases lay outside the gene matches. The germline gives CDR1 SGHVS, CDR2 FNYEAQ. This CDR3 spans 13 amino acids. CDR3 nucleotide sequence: TGTGCCAGCAGAACGACAGGGATAGAGACCCAGTACTTC. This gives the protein CASRTTGIETQYF.

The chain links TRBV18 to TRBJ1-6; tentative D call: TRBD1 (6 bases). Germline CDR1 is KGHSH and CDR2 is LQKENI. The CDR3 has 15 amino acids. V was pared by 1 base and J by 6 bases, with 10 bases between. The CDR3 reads CASSPQVQGNSPLHF. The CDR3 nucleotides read TGTGCCAGCTCACCACAGGTACAGGGTAATTCACCCCTCCACTTT.

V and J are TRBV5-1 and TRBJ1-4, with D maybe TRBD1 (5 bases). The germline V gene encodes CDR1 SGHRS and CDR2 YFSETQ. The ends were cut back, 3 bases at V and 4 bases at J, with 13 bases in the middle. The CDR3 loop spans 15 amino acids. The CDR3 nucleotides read TGCGCCAGCAGCTGGTCAGGGTATAATAATGAAAAACTGTTTTTT. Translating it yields CASSWSGYNNEKLFF.

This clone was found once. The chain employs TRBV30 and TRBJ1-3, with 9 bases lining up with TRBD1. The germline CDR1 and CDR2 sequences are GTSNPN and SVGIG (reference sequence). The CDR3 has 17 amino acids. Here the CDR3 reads CALDRGAWGSSGNTIYF. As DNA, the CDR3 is TGTGCTTTGGACAGGGGCGCATGGGGAAGCTCTGGAAACACCATATATTTT. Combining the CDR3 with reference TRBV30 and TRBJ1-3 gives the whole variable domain SQTIHQWPATLVQPVGSPLSLECTVEGTSNPNLYWYRQAAGRGLQLLFYSVGIGQISSEVPQNLSASRPQDRQFILSSKKLLLSDSGFYLCALDRGAWGSSGNTIYFGEGSWLTVV.

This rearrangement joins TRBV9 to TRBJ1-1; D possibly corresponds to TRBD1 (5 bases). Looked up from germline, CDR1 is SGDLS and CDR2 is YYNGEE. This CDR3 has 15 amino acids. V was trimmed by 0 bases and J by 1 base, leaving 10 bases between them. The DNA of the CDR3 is TGTGCCAGCAGCGTAGCTGGGGCCAGGAACACTGAAGCTTTCTTT. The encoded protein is CASSVAGARNTEAFF.

The CDR3, as DNA: TGTGCCAGCAGAAGCAGGGCGACCTACGAGCAGTACTTC. Protein: CASRSRATYEQYF. The gene calls are TRBV6-5 and TRBJ2-7, with D perhaps matching TRBD1 (5 bases). The CDR3 is 13 residues long. V lost 6 bases and J 2 bases, leaving 11 bases between the germline ends. From germline, CDR1 is MNHEY and CDR2 SVGAGI.

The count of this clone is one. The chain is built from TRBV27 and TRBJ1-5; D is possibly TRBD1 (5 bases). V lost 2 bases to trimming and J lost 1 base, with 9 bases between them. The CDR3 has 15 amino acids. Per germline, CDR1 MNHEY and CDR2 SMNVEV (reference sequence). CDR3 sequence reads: CASSLRGASNQPQHF. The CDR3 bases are TGTGCCAGCAGTTTACGTGGGGCCAGCAATCAGCCCCAGCATTTT.

This CDR3 reads CASSTQGNGYTF. Here the CDR3 DNA reads TGTGCCAGCAGCACTCAGGGTAATGGCTACACCTTC. The chain uses TRBV7-2 and TRBJ1-2; possible D gene TRBD1, 5 bases. Deletions cut 5 bases from V and 6 bases from J, with 10 bases between. The germline V gene encodes CDR1 SGHTA and CDR2 FQGNSA. The CDR3 is made up of 12 amino acids.

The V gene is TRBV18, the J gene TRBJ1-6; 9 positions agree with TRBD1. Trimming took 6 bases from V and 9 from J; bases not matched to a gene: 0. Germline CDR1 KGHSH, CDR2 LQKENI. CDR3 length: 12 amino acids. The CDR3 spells CASSDRGSPLHF. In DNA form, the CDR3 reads TGTGCCAGCTCGGACAGGGGTTCACCCCTCCACTTT.

The CDR3 sequence: CASSPGQPYGYTF. The CDR3 nucleotides are TGTGCCAGCAGCCCGGGTCAACCCTATGGCTACACCTTC. The chain is built from TRBV12-3 or TRBV12-4 and TRBJ1-2; no definite D call. This CDR3 has 13 amino acids. V was shortened by 6 bases and J by 4 bases, with 12 bases between the two germline ends.

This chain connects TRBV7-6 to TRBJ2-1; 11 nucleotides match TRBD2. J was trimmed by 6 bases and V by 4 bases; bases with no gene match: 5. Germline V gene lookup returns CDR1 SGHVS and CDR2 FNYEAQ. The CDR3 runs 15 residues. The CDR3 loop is CASSYSGGDANEQFF. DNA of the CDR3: TGTGCCAGCAGCTATAGCGGGGGGGACGCCAATGAGCAGTTCTTC.

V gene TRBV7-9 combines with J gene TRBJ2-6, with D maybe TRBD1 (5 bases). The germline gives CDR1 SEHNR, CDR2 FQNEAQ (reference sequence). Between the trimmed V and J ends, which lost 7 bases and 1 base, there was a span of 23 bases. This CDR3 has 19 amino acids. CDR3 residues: CASIPSLGQAESGANVLTF. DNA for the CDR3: TGTGCCAGCATTCCATCCTTGGGGCAGGCTGAATCTGGGGCCAACGTCCTGACTTTC.

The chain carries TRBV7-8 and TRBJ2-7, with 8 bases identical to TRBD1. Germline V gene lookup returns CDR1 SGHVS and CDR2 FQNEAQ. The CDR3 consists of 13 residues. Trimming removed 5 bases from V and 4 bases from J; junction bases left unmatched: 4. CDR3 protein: CASSRTGQYEQYF. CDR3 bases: TGTGCCAGCAGCAGGACAGGGCAATACGAGCAGTACTTC.

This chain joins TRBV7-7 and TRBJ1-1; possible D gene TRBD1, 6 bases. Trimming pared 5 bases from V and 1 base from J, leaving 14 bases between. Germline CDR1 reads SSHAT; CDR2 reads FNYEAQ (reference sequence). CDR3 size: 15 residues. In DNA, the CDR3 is TGTGCCAGCAGCCCAACGGGGGGGGCGAACACTGAAGCTTTCTTT. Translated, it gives CASSPTGGANTEAFF.

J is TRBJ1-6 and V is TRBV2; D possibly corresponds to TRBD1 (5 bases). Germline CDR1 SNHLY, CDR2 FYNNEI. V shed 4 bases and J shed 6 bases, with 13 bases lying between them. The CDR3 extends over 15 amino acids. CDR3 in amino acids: CASSVGGERNSPLHF. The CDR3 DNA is TGTGCCAGCAGTGTGGGAGGGGAACGTAATTCACCCCTCCACTTT.

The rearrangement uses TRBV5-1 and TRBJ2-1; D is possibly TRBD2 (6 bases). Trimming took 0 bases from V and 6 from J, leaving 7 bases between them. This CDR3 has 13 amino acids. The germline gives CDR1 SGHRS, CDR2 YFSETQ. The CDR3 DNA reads TGCGCCAGCAGCTTGGAGGGAGGCAATGAGCAGTTCTTC. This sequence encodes CASSLEGGNEQFF.

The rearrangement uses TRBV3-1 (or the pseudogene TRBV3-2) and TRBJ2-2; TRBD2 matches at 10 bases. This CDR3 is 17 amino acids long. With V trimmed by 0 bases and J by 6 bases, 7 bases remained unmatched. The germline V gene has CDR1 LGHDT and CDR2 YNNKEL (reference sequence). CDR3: CASSQDLQRGGAGELFF. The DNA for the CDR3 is TGTGCCAGCAGCCAAGATCTCCAGCGGGGGGGCGCCGGGGAGCTGTTTTTT.

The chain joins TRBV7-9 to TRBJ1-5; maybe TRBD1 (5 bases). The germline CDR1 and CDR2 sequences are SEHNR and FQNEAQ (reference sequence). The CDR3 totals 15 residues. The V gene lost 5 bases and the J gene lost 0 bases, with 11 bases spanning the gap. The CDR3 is CASSPGLNSNQPQHF. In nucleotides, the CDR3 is TGTGCCAGCAGCCCGGGACTGAATAGCAATCAGCCCCAGCATTTT.

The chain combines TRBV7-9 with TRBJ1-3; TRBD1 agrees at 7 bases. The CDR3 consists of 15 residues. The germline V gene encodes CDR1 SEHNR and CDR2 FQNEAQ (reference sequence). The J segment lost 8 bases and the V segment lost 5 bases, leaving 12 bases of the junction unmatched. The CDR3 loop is CASSLGTASMHTIYF. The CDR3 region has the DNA TGTGCCAGCAGCCTCGGGACAGCGTCGATGCACACCATATATTTT.